This T cell receptor beta chain comes out of a study of cytomegalovirus exposure and HLA in healthy donors. Points from the study as a whole: Per a later analysis, 15,000 to 20,000 TCR beta sequences showed association with HLA alleles at 0.05 false discovery rate.

The PCR had 60 Vbeta and 13 Jbeta primers. Measured with immunoSEQ multiplex PCR; TCRdb has only the in-frame clones, and not every one. The table lists approximately 120,000 clones, around 80% of them singletons. The CDR3 is 14 amino acids. Germline assignment: CDR1 MNHEY and CDR2 SMNVEV (reference sequence). The ends lost 5 bases at V and 1 base at J; junction bases unmatched: 4. This clone has a single count. As yet, its antigen is unknown. Input material: PBMCs. V gene TRBV27 combines with J gene TRBJ1-1; 7 positions agree with TRBD1. The source is a female donor in good health and CMV-seronegative. The CDR3 bases are TGTGCCAGCAGTCCACAGGGGAGGAACACTGAAGCTTTCTTT. Translating it yields CASSPQGRNTEAFF.